Below, 17 T cell receptor beta chains from the same sample are listed, as sequenced in a study of blood T cells in healthy people across ages. The use of a sample-barcoded 5' primer and a J-beta primer mix characterized a second PCR of 7 to 11 cycles. One entry per CDR3 protein results from TCRdb running MiXCR on the 5' RACE reads. The data contain 700,000 or so distinct CDR3 sequences, about 43% of them seen just once; the ten biggest clones take up 30%. What was sequenced was blood. The receptors were sampled from a man older than 75 in good health.

V is TRBV3-1 and J is TRBJ1-6; 7 positions match TRBD1. Germline V gene sequence: CDR1 LGHDT, CDR2 YNNKEL (reference sequence). With 1 base clipped from V and 6 bases from J, the junction kept 9 bases outside the gene matches. This CDR3 contains 17 residues. The CDR3 bases are TGTGCCAGCAGCCAAGGGGTAGGGGGCAGGGGTAATTCACCCCTCCACTTT. As protein: CASSQGVGGRGNSPLHF.

The CDR3 DNA is TGTGCCAGCAGCCACAGGGGTCGGACCGGGGAGCTGTTTTTT. This codes for CASSHRGRTGELFF. The chain employs TRBV6-5 and TRBJ2-2, with 7 nucleotides matching TRBD1. There are 14 residues in the CDR3. After removal of 6 bases from V and 5 bases from J, the junction contained 6 bases not matched to a gene. Germline assignment: CDR1 MNHEY and CDR2 SVGAGI.

The rearrangement links TRBV6-5 to TRBJ2-5; 12 bases align to TRBD2. Germline V gene lookup returns CDR1 MNHEY and CDR2 SVGAGI. The CDR3 extends over 16 amino acids. V lost 5 bases to trimming and J lost 3 bases; unmatched junction nucleotides: 7. CDR3: CASSRRLAGVKETQYF. CDR3 nucleotides: TGTGCCAGCAGTAGGAGACTAGCGGGAGTAAAAGAGACCCAGTACTTC.

This clonotype has just a few counts. The chain is built from TRBV3-1 and TRBJ2-1, with D possibly being TRBD1 (5 bases). V was trimmed by 6 bases and J by 9 bases, leaving 18 bases between them. The CDR3 extends over 14 amino acids. CDR1 is LGHDT and CDR2 is YNNKEL in the germline V gene (reference sequence). The CDR3 loop is CASSDNGAVGEQFF. For the CDR3, the DNA is TGTGCCAGCAGTGACAATGGGGCGGTCGGTGAGCAGTTCTTC.

The rearrangement links TRBV7-2 to TRBJ2-5; 7 bases map to TRBD1. The CDR3 sequence is 15 residues long. Germline CDR1 and CDR2: SGHTA and FQGNSA. Losses at the gene ends were 5 bases for V and 2 bases for J; bases not matched to a gene: 8. CDR3 region: CASSPQQGWQETQYF. The CDR3 coding sequence is TGTGCCAGCAGCCCCCAACAGGGGTGGCAAGAGACCCAGTACTTC.

The chain has TRBV7-9 and TRBJ1-1; 7 nucleotides agree with TRBD1. This CDR3 is 15 amino acids long. V shed 0 bases, J shed 4 bases, and the junction held 5 bases outside the gene matches. Looked up from germline, CDR1 is SEHNR and CDR2 is FQNEAQ (reference sequence). The CDR3 DNA reads TGTGCCAGCAGCTTAGCGAGGGGGCGTAGCACTGAAGCTTTCTTT. Protein product: CASSLARGRSTEAFF.

This clonotype was observed a single time. This CDR3 reads CASSKQGGQRSYNEQYF. The CDR3 bases are TGTGCCAGCAGTAAACAGGGGGGGCAACGCTCCTACAATGAGCAGTACTTC. The rearrangement uses TRBV6-1 and TRBJ2-1, with D perhaps matching TRBD1 (8 bases). With the DNA end fitting TRBJ2-7 better, the J assignment may be wrong. CDR3 length: 17 residues. Germline V gives CDR1 MNHNS, CDR2 SASEGT.

This clonotype was counted once. This chain links TRBV25-1 with TRBJ2-2; 9 bases agree with TRBD1. This CDR3 has 15 amino acids. V trimming: 6 bases; J trimming: 3 bases; junction bases outside the gene matches: 5. Germline V gives CDR1 MGHDK, CDR2 SYGVNS. The CDR3 nucleotides read TGTGCCAGCAGAAGACAGGGGGAACACACCGGGGAGCTGTTTTTT. Its translation is CASRRQGEHTGELFF.

In regard to this clonotype: At one of its ends the junction is not consistent with the germline gene, which may arise from a read error. The CDR3 region is CASSSSTYERYF. The CDR3 DNA sequence: TGCGCCAGCAGTTCGTCGACCTACGAGCGGTACTTC. The chain carries TRBV10-2 and TRBJ2-7; D gene unclear. The CDR3 runs 12 residues. Germline CDR1 is WSHSY and CDR2 is SAAADI.

The chain carries TRBV7-6 and TRBJ1-4; D not resolved. With 1 base removed from V and 5 bases from J, the gap between germline ends came to 17 bases. Looked up from germline, CDR1 is SGHVS and CDR2 is FNYEAQ. The length of the CDR3 is 17 residues. The DNA for the CDR3 is TGTGCCAGCAGCTTAGAGTGGCCGGAGAGTTCAAATGAAAAACTGTTTTTT. The encoded protein is CASSLEWPESSNEKLFF.

The chain joins TRBV7-3 to TRBJ1-4, with D uncertain. The V gene lost 2 bases and the J gene lost 3 bases, with 10 bases spanning the gap. Germline CDR1 SGHTA, CDR2 FQGTGA. The CDR3 has 15 amino acids. In nucleotides, the CDR3 is TGTGCCAGCAGCTTATCAAGTAGGCCTAATGAAAAACTGTTTTTT. This sequence encodes CASSLSSRPNEKLFF.

The rearrangement joins TRBV6-1 to TRBJ1-2; no firm D call. This CDR3 has 11 residues. Trimming shortened V by 9 bases and J by 2 bases, and 7 bases separated the two germline ends. CDR1 MNHNS and CDR2 SASEGT come from the germline V gene. The chain's CDR3 is CASLDNYGYTF. DNA for the CDR3: TGTGCCAGTCTAGACAACTATGGCTACACCTTC.

This sequence joins TRBV29-1 and TRBJ2-3; 11 nucleotides line up with TRBD2. Looked up from germline, CDR1 is SQVTM and CDR2 is ANQGSEA. CDR3 length: 13 residues. The junction had 1 base not matched to a gene; V was cut back by 4 bases and J by 4 bases. CDR3 protein: CSVVAGGADTQYF. CDR3 in DNA: TGCAGCGTTGTAGCGGGAGGGGCAGATACGCAGTATTTT.

J is TRBJ2-3 and V is TRBV11-3; 9 positions match TRBD1. The CDR3 length is 16 residues. Germline V gene lookup returns CDR1 SGHNT and CDR2 YENEEA. V shed 2 bases, J shed 4 bases, and the junction held 7 bases outside the gene matches. For the CDR3, the DNA is TGTGCCAGCAGCTTACCTGGACAGGGGAGGCCAGATACGCAGTATTTT. This gives the protein CASSLPGQGRPDTQYF.

The chain joins TRBV7-9 to TRBJ2-7; the D gene is possibly TRBD2 (5 bases). V was shortened by 8 bases and J by 0 bases, with 17 bases between the two germline ends. CDR1 and CDR2 (germline): SEHNR, FQNEAQ (reference sequence). CDR3 length: 15 amino acids. The DNA of the CDR3 is TGTGCCAGCGGTCGAGGCGGGTCAAGCTCCTACGAGCAGTACTTC. Protein product: CASGRGGSSSYEQYF.

As regards this clonotype: This may arise from a read error, as a much more abundant clone is one base away. The CDR3 DNA sequence: TGTGCCAGCAGCCTGAGAGGGGAGAGGGACACAGATACGAAGTATTTT. Encoded protein: CASSLRGERDTDTKYF. V is TRBV13 and J is TRBJ2-3, with a possible D match to TRBD1 (6 bases). The CDR3 sequence is 16 residues long. Looked up from germline, CDR1 is PRHDT and CDR2 is FYEKMQ (reference sequence).

This clonotype was found a few times. The V and J genes are TRBV20-1 and TRBJ1-6, with a tentative D call TRBD1 (6 bases). Germline CDR1 and CDR2: DFQATT and SNEGSKA (reference sequence). This CDR3 has 13 amino acids. V was trimmed by 4 bases and J by 6 bases, leaving 10 bases between them. The CDR3 is CSATGTLNSPLHF. As DNA, the CDR3 is TGCAGTGCTACCGGGACACTTAATTCACCCCTCCACTTT.